This T cell receptor (beta chain) was obtained from a study of blood T cell repertoires in COVID-19. The authors' processing: Amplified reference gene primers provided the basis for estimating nucleated cell counts. Assay: immunoSEQ multiplex PCR; the TCRdb copy retains only in-frame clones and omits some. V, J and clone size are those of that table, while D and trimming were read from the DNA. The sample gives around 280,000 clones, roughly 90% of which show up once; about 1.7% is in the top ten. Participants were placed into cohorts based on the clinical history they reported. Germline lookup yields CDR1 MNHEY and CDR2 SMNVEV (reference sequence). With 1 base clipped from V and 5 bases from J, the junction kept 7 bases outside the gene matches. This CDR3 is built from 15 residues.

The TCR comes from a woman between 18 and 29 years old with acute COVID-19. The sample consisted of PBMCs or T cells enriched from blood (not recorded which). This chain joins TRBV27 and TRBJ2-5; 7 positions match TRBD2. CDR3 residues: CASSLFGRLVETQYF. The CDR3 DNA is TGTGCCAGCAGTTTATTCGGGAGGCTGGTCGAGACCCAGTACTTC.